Presented here are 23 T cell receptor beta chains from one specimen sequenced in a study of shared clonotypes between healthy human individuals. TCRdb keeps only in-frame clones here, not all; method: immunoSEQ multiplex PCR. The sample includes some 1,400,000 clones, around 97% seen only once; the top ten take over 1%. The sequencing input was naive CD4+ T cells sorted from blood. Subset in this sample: CD45RA+ positively selected. The origin of the receptors is a man aged 30 to 45 in good health.

With regard to this clone: This CDR3 is also generated by other DNA sequences in the sample. CDR3 coding DNA: TGTGCCAGCAGTTACTCGGGGGACGGCTACACCTTC. Its protein is CASSYSGDGYTF. The chain carries TRBV6-5 and TRBJ1-2; D is possibly TRBD1 (5 bases). Germline values: CDR1 MNHEY, CDR2 SVGAGI. Trimming shortened V by 0 bases and J by 8 bases, and 7 bases separated the two germline ends. This CDR3 region has 12 residues.

This chain joins TRBV18 and TRBJ2-7; D is perhaps TRBD2 (6 bases). The CDR3 runs 15 residues. With 3 bases removed from V and 2 bases from J, the gap between germline ends came to 14 bases. The V gene's germline CDR1 is KGHSH and CDR2 LQKENI. The CDR3, as DNA: TGTGCCAGCTCACCTTGGCGGGATGGGGCCTACGAGCAGTACTTC. Its protein is CASSPWRDGAYEQYF.

J is TRBJ2-2 and V is TRBV11-3; 7 nucleotides line up with TRBD1. This CDR3 spans 19 amino acids. After removal of 1 base from V and 3 bases from J, the junction contained 14 bases not matched to a gene. Germline loops: CDR1 SGHNT, CDR2 YENEEA. Here the CDR3 reads CASSLGDRGVFEDTGELFF. In nucleotides, the CDR3 is TGTGCCAGCAGCTTAGGGGACAGAGGGGTATTTGAGGACACCGGGGAGCTGTTTTTT.

V is TRBV30 and J is TRBJ1-1, with a tentative D call TRBD1 (6 bases). Trimming took off 3 bases at V and 11 bases at J, with 16 bases between the two ends. This CDR3 region has 12 residues. Germline CDR1 reads GTSNPN; CDR2 reads SVGIG (reference sequence). CDR3 sequence reads: CAWRAGGAVAFF. Written as DNA, the CDR3 is TGTGCCTGGAGGGCCGGGGGGGCCGTTGCTTTCTTT.

The chain has TRBV18 and TRBJ2-6, with D maybe TRBD2 (5 bases). Germline V lookup: CDR1 KGHSH, CDR2 LQKENI. The CDR3 totals 14 residues. V lost 6 bases and J lost 0, with 6 bases in between. The DNA of the CDR3 is TGTGCCAGCTCGCTAGCCTCTGGGGCCAACGTCCTGACTTTC. It codes for CASSLASGANVLTF.

Regarding this clone: One end of the junction is discordant with germline, which a read error may explain. The V and J genes are TRBV5-6 and TRBJ2-7; 9 bases align to TRBD1. The CDR3 loop spans 12 amino acids. From germline, CDR1 is SGHDT and CDR2 YYEEEE. The CDR3 loop is CASSIPGQGAIF. CDR3 DNA: TGTGCCAGCAGCATACCGGGACAGGGAGCGATCTTC.

The genes are TRBV11-2 and TRBJ2-7, with TRBD2 identical over 13 bases. Germline V gives CDR1 SGHAT, CDR2 FQNNGV. The V segment lost 5 bases and the J segment 2 bases; nucleotides outside the gene matches: 12. The CDR3 is made up of 18 amino acids. Here the CDR3 DNA reads TGTGCCAGCAGCCTTACCGGGACTAGCGGGATACCGACCTACGAGCAGTACTTC. Protein sequence: CASSLTGTSGIPTYEQYF. The full variable domain, its missing parts supplied by reference TRBV11-2 and TRBJ2-7, is EAGVAQSPRYKIIEKRQSVAFWCNPISGHATLYWYQQILGQGPKLLIQFQNNGVVDDSQLPKDRFSAERLKGVDSTLKIQPAKLEDSAVYLCASSLTGTSGIPTYEQYFGPGTRLTVT.

The gene calls are TRBV5-4 and TRBJ1-5, with D perhaps matching TRBD1 (6 bases). The CDR3 has 14 amino acids. Germline CDR1 reads SGHNT; CDR2 reads YYREEE (reference sequence). Between the trimmed V and J ends, which lost 4 bases and 5 bases, there was a span of 13 bases. This CDR3 is CASSRQEGDQPQHF. For the CDR3, the DNA is TGTGCCAGCAGCCGACAGGAGGGCGATCAGCCCCAGCATTTT.

The V and J genes are TRBV5-6 and TRBJ2-1; maybe TRBD1 (5 bases). Germline CDR1 and CDR2: SGHDT and YYEEEE. The CDR3 extends over 15 amino acids. Deletions cut 2 bases from V and 3 bases from J, with 12 bases between. The CDR3, as DNA: TGTGCCAGCAGCTTTAGACAGCCTAACTACAATGAGCAGTTCTTC. This sequence encodes CASSFRQPNYNEQFF.

The chain couples TRBV27 to TRBJ2-7, with D perhaps matching TRBD2 (6 bases). V was cut by 5 bases and J by 2 bases, with 13 bases left in between. Germline lookup yields CDR1 MNHEY and CDR2 SMNVEV (reference sequence). This CDR3 comprises 14 residues. CDR3 nucleotide sequence: TGTGCCAGCAGTCAGGCGGGGACCCCCTACGAGCAGTACTTC. Translation: CASSQAGTPYEQYF.

This chain uses TRBV5-1 with TRBJ2-5, with 7 nucleotides matching TRBD1. The V segment lost 2 bases and the J segment 8 bases; nucleotides outside the gene matches: 9. Per the germline V gene, CDR1 is SGHRS and CDR2 is YFSETQ. The CDR3 spans 14 residues. The CDR3 region has the DNA TGCGCCAGCAGCTTAGGGTGGCAGGGGGACACCCAGTACTTC. Its protein is CASSLGWQGDTQYF.

The J gene is TRBJ2-7, the V gene TRBV30; D not certain. The CDR3 covers 12 residues. V lost 0 bases to trimming and J lost 4 bases, with 7 bases between them. The germline gives CDR1 GTSNPN, CDR2 SVGIG (reference sequence). CDR3 DNA: TGTGCCTGGAGTGTGGGATTTTACGAGCAGTACTTC. This sequence encodes CAWSVGFYEQYF.

The chain is built from TRBV18 and TRBJ2-7; TRBD2 aligns across 13 bases. The V segment lost 2 bases and the J segment 0 bases; nucleotides outside the gene matches: 4. Germline V gene sequence: CDR1 KGHSH, CDR2 LQKENI. CDR3 length: 17 residues. CDR3: CASSPTRTSGSSYEQYF. Written as DNA, the CDR3 is TGTGCCAGCTCACCAACCAGGACTAGCGGGAGCTCCTACGAGCAGTACTTC.

This clone has a single count. This sequence joins TRBV28 and TRBJ2-3; 9 nucleotides match TRBD2. CDR3 length equals 17 residues. Germline-derived CDR1 and CDR2 are MDHEN and SYDVKM. The junction had 12 bases not matched to a gene; V was cut back by 5 bases and J by 3 bases. The CDR3 DNA reads as TGTGCCAGCAGTCCCCCCTTTCTAGCGGGGCGAACAGATACGCAGTATTTT. It specifies CASSPPFLAGRTDTQYF.

The rearrangement joins TRBV27 to TRBJ1-1; 7 bases are shared with TRBD1. V lost 9 bases, J lost 5 bases, and 9 bases stayed unmatched. The CDR3 is 13 amino acids. Germline V gene sequence: CDR1 MNHEY, CDR2 SMNVEV (reference sequence). Here the CDR3 DNA reads TGTGCCAGAGATCTTTTACAGGGGACTGAAGCTTTCTTT. Translated: CARDLLQGTEAFF.

Note on this clone: The junction departs from the called germline gene at one end, perhaps through a read error. The chain recombines TRBV9 with TRBJ1-5; no clear D gene. Germline assignment: CDR1 SGDLS and CDR2 YYNGEE. The CDR3 consists of 14 residues. For the CDR3, the DNA is TGTGCCAGCAACGTAGATGGTTTCAATCAGCCCCAGCATTTT. Its translation: CASNVDGFNQPQHF.

This chain connects TRBV11-3 to TRBJ2-1, with D perhaps TRBD2 (7 bases). The V and J ends lost 5 bases and 1 base respectively, with 18 bases between them. This CDR3 has 17 residues. Looked up from germline, CDR1 is SGHNT and CDR2 is YENEEA. CDR3 nucleotides: TGTGCCAGCAGCCGCCACAAAAAGGGGGGGTCCTACAATGAGCAGTTCTTC. This codes for CASSRHKKGGSYNEQFF.

The CDR3 DNA follows: TGTGCCAGCAGTTACTTCGGTCAGGGGAACACCGGGGAGCTGTTTTTT. It yields the protein CASSYFGQGNTGELFF. The rearrangement uses TRBV6-5 and TRBJ2-2, with a possible D match to TRBD1 (5 bases). The CDR3 length is 16 residues. V lost 1 base to trimming and J lost 1 base, with 10 bases between them. Germline V CDR1 and CDR2: MNHEY, SVGAGI.

This chain joins TRBV10-3 and TRBJ2-2, with D perhaps TRBD1 (6 bases). V was shortened by 4 bases and J by 6 bases, with 12 bases between the two germline ends. CDR3 length equals 14 residues. Germline-derived CDR1 and CDR2 are ENHRY and SYGVKD. The CDR3 protein is CAISAVAGAGELFF. The CDR3 bases are TGTGCCATCAGTGCTGTGGCAGGGGCCGGGGAGCTGTTTTTT.

The sample holds one count of this clone. The sample contains more than one DNA sequence encoding this CDR3. V and J are TRBV5-1 and TRBJ2-3; a possible D gene is TRBD2 (5 bases). This CDR3 is 12 amino acids long. The V end lost 4 bases, the J end lost 6 bases, and 9 bases lay between the germline ends. CDR1 is SGHRS, CDR2 YFSETQ, per germline. This CDR3 is CASSPPGDTQYF. CDR3 DNA sequence: TGCGCCAGCAGCCCCCCGGGGGATACGCAGTATTTT.

The genes are TRBV5-1 and TRBJ2-2; 10 positions match TRBD1. The CDR3 has 16 residues. V lost 4 bases to trimming and J lost 6 bases; unmatched junction nucleotides: 9. Germline lookup yields CDR1 SGHRS and CDR2 YFSETQ. Here the CDR3 reads CASSTGQGWISGELFF. The CDR3 DNA follows: TGCGCCAGCAGCACGGGACAGGGGTGGATATCCGGGGAGCTGTTTTTT.

This clone was recorded only once. The rearrangement joins TRBV2 to TRBJ1-2; D may be TRBD1 (6 bases). This CDR3 is built from 13 residues. Germline V lookup: CDR1 SNHLY, CDR2 FYNNEI. V lost 6 bases and J 8 bases, leaving 16 bases between the germline ends. For the CDR3, the DNA is TGTGCCAGCAGCGGAGGGGGGTTTGGCGGCTACACCTTC. This encodes CASSGGGFGGYTF.

V and J are TRBV6-6 and TRBJ2-7; no definite D call. V was cut by 5 bases and J by 0 bases, with 11 bases left in between. The CDR3 length is 14 residues. Germline V gene lookup returns CDR1 MNHNY and CDR2 SVGAGI (reference sequence). The CDR3 region has the DNA TGTGCCAGCAGTCGGCGGACGGCCTCCTACGAGCAGTACTTC. Translated, it gives CASSRRTASYEQYF.